These 27 T cell receptor beta chains were all obtained from the same sample, sequenced in a study of monozygotic twins with inflammatory bowel disease. TCRdb reprocessed the 5' RACE reads, with one entry per CDR3 protein and no DNA. Its listing shows approximately 400,000 distinct CDR3 sequences. Input material: blood. The receptors stem from a human donor with ulcerative colitis or Crohn's disease, or a healthy co-twin of an affected twin (not recorded which).

This chain joins TRBV6-2 or TRBV6-3 and TRBJ2-7. This CDR3 is 11 amino acids long. The V gene's germline CDR1 is MNHEY and CDR2 SVGEGT. The CDR3 loop is CASSHSYEQYF.

V is TRBV11-2 and J is TRBJ1-1. The CDR3 covers 16 residues. Germline loops: CDR1 SGHAT, CDR2 FQNNGV. The CDR3 loop is CASSLDSHIMNTEAFF.

The rearrangement uses TRBV30 and TRBJ2-1; TCRdb calls TRBD2, which cannot be checked without DNA. The CDR3 has 12 amino acids. The germline V gene encodes CDR1 GTSNPN and CDR2 SVGIG (reference sequence). CDR3 region: CAWRIGSNEQFF. Variable domain in full (rest from reference TRBV30 and TRBJ2-1): SQTIHQWPATLVQPVGSPLSLECTVEGTSNPNLYWYRQAAGRGLQLLFYSVGIGQISSEVPQNLSASRPQDRQFILSSKKLLLSDSGFYLCAWRIGSNEQFFGPGTRLTVL.

This chain joins TRBV6-2 or TRBV6-3 and TRBJ2-2; the D call of TRBD1 rests on TCRdb alone, since no DNA is present to check it. Germline V gene sequence: CDR1 MNHEY, CDR2 SVGEGT. The CDR3 has 15 amino acids. CDR3 residues: CASTARGSNTGELFF.

The chain combines TRBV30 with TRBJ1-4. Germline V gene sequence: CDR1 GTSNPN, CDR2 SVGIG (reference sequence). The CDR3 consists of 13 residues. The CDR3 loop reads CAWADSGSEKLFF.

The V call is TRBV29-1, the J call TRBJ2-3; TCRdb's D call of TRBD1 is untestable without DNA. Germline loops: CDR1 SQVTM, CDR2 ANQGSEA. The CDR3 covers 11 residues. The CDR3 reads CSGDRTDTQYF.

V and J are TRBV20-1 and TRBJ1-1; with no DNA, the TCRdb D assignment of TRBD1 cannot be verified. The CDR3 extends over 14 amino acids. Per the germline V gene, CDR1 is DFQATT and CDR2 is SNEGSKA (reference sequence). The CDR3: CSARVRGRNTEAFF.

Here the CDR3 reads CASSLGSFTYNEQFF. The rearrangement joins TRBV5-6 to TRBJ2-1. The germline V gene has CDR1 SGHDT and CDR2 YYEEEE. This CDR3 has 15 amino acids. Full variable domain (outside the CDR3, taken from reference TRBV5-6 and TRBJ2-1): DAGVTQSPTHLIKTRGQQVTLRCSPKSGHDTVSWYQQALGQGPQFIFQYYEEEERQRGNFPDRFSGHQFPNYSSELNVNALLLGDSALYLCASSLGSFTYNEQFFGPGTRLTVL.

The gene calls are TRBV5-1 and TRBJ2-2; TCRdb indicates TRBD1, and absent DNA this call remains unverified. Germline CDR1 SGHRS, CDR2 YFSETQ. The CDR3 has 14 residues. This CDR3 reads CASSFSGSTGELFF.

The genes are TRBV20-1 and TRBJ2-4; TCRdb calls TRBD2, which cannot be checked without DNA. The CDR3 has 15 amino acids. The germline CDR1 and CDR2 sequences are DFQATT and SNEGSKA (reference sequence). CDR3 sequence: CSAKLTSGILNIQYF.

The chain joins TRBV3-1 to TRBJ2-5. The CDR3 is 17 amino acids. Germline values: CDR1 LGHDT, CDR2 YNNKEL (reference sequence). The CDR3: CASSQGTIASTEETQYF.

The rearrangement links TRBV20-1 to TRBJ1-3. This CDR3 spans 14 amino acids. From germline, CDR1 is DFQATT and CDR2 SNEGSKA (reference sequence). The CDR3 here is CSAQVPGSGNTIYF.

This sequence joins TRBV27 and TRBJ1-4. The CDR3 consists of 15 residues. The germline CDR1 and CDR2 sequences are MNHEY and SMNVEV (reference sequence). CDR3 in amino acids: CASSSVREAWEKLFF.

The genes are TRBV5-1 and TRBJ1-2. Germline V gene data show CDR1 as SGHRS and CDR2 as YFSETQ. The CDR3 totals 12 residues. This CDR3 reads CASSDTNYGYTF.

The V and J genes are TRBV27 and TRBJ2-7; TCRdb outputs TRBD1, but without DNA this stays unchecked. Per the germline V gene, CDR1 is MNHEY and CDR2 is SMNVEV (reference sequence). CDR3 length equals 13 residues. The CDR3 sequence is CASSPVPSYEQYF.

The chain links TRBV6-5 to TRBJ2-5; TCRdb lists TRBD1, though no DNA is available to test this call. CDR3 size: 15 residues. Germline-derived CDR1 and CDR2 are MNHEY and SVGAGI. The CDR3 protein is CASSFQVGGEETQYF.

This chain joins TRBV6-2 or TRBV6-3 and TRBJ2-7. The CDR3 totals 13 residues. The V gene's germline CDR1 is MNHEY and CDR2 SVGEGT. The chain's CDR3 is CASSYRRSYEQYF.

The rearrangement uses TRBV6-7 and TRBJ1-2. TRBV6-7 is given ORF status, its function remaining uncertain. The CDR3 loop spans 14 amino acids. The CDR3 loop reads CASRSLGERYGYTF.

The V and J genes are TRBV5-1 and TRBJ2-7. The CDR3 has 11 amino acids. CDR1 SGHRS and CDR2 YFSETQ come from the germline V gene. The CDR3 loop reads CASSQNYEQYF. The complete variable domain, with remaining parts taken from reference TRBV5-1 and TRBJ2-7, reads KAGVTQTPRYLIKTRGQQVTLSCSPISGHRSVSWYQQTPGQGLQFLFEYFSETQRNKGNFPGRFSGRQFSNSRSEMNVSTLELGDSALYLCASSQNYEQYFGPGTRLTVT.

V is TRBV7-2 and J is TRBJ1-3; TCRdb's D call, TRBD1, is unchecked because there is no DNA. The CDR3 consists of 16 residues. Germline V gene sequence: CDR1 SGHTA, CDR2 FQGNSA. CDR3 loop: CASSLGGAFRGNTIYF.

V usage is TRBV30 and J usage is TRBJ1-5; without DNA, the TCRdb call of TRBD1 cannot be checked. This CDR3 spans 13 amino acids. Germline lookup yields CDR1 GTSNPN and CDR2 SVGIG (reference sequence). This chain's CDR3 is CACRDTNNQPQHF.

This CDR3 reads CASSLTGGVLAKNIQYF. The chain recombines TRBV12-3 or TRBV12-4 with TRBJ2-4; no DNA is available, so the TRBD1 call from TCRdb remains unchecked. The CDR3 loop spans 17 amino acids.

The chain is built from TRBV20-1 and TRBJ1-2. The CDR3 covers 12 residues. CDR1 is DFQATT, CDR2 SNEGSKA, per germline (reference sequence). The chain's CDR3 is CSDTDTNYGYTF.

This CDR3 reads CSAWSRSGLLMNTEAFF. The chain carries TRBV20-1 and TRBJ1-1. CDR1 DFQATT and CDR2 SNEGSKA come from the germline V gene (reference sequence). The CDR3 totals 17 residues.

The V gene is TRBV11-1, the J gene TRBJ2-1; the D gene TCRdb calls, TRBD1, cannot be checked with no DNA. The germline CDR1 and CDR2 sequences are SGHAT and FQDESV (reference sequence). The CDR3 runs 16 residues. CDR3: CASSLEGGGILNEQFF.

The genes are TRBV2 and TRBJ2-5; TCRdb designates TRBD1, a call that cannot be tested without DNA. Germline CDR1 reads SNHLY; CDR2 reads FYNNEI. The CDR3 sequence is 13 residues long. CDR3 in amino acids: CASRIGGDGTQYF.

The V gene is TRBV5-1, the J gene TRBJ1-1; TCRdb's assignment of TRBD1 cannot be checked, as there is no DNA. There are 13 residues in the CDR3. Germline V CDR1 and CDR2: SGHRS, YFSETQ. This chain's CDR3 is CASYSSGGTEAFF. Based on the CDR3 plus reference TRBV5-1 and TRBJ1-1, the full variable domain is KAGVTQTPRYLIKTRGQQVTLSCSPISGHRSVSWYQQTPGQGLQFLFEYFSETQRNKGNFPGRFSGRQFSNSRSEMNVSTLELGDSALYLCASYSSGGTEAFFGQGTRLTVV.